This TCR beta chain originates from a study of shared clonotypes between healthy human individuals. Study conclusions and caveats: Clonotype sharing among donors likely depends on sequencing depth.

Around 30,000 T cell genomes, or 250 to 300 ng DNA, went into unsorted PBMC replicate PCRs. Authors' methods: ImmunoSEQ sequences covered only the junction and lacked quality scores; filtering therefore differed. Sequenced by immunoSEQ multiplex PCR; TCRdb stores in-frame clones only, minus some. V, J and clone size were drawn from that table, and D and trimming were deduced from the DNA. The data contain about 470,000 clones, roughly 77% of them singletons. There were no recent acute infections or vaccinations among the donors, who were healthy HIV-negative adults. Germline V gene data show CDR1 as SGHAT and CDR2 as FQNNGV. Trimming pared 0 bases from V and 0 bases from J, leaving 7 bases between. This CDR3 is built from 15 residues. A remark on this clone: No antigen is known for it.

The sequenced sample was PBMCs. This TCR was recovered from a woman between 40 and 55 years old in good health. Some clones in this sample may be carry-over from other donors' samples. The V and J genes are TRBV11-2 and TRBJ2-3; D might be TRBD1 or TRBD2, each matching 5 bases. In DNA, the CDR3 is TGTGCCAGCAGCTTAGATGGGGGTAGCACAGATACGCAGTATTTT. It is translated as CASSLDGGSTDTQYF.